This entry is about one T cell receptor beta chain. Its antigen remains unknown. This record belongs to a study of OX40 agonist ivuxolimab in advanced cancers. Study-wide findings and caveats: Fewer expanded clones were found on average in CD4+ than in CD8+ T cells.

Generated by immunoSEQ multiplex PCR, the TCRdb table keeps only in-frame clones and is missing some. This table has fewer than 50,000 clones, around 90% appearing once. Trimming removed 5 bases at V and 5 bases at J, with 17 bases between. CDR1 LNHDA and CDR2 SQIVND come from the germline V gene (reference sequence). The CDR3 is 15 amino acids. The source of this sequence is an adult with an advanced solid tumor such as melanoma, head and neck, liver or kidney cancer. Sequencing used CD4+ or CD8+ T cells sorted from blood, obtained in a trial of the OX40 agonist ivuxolimab. The chain has TRBV19 and TRBJ2-3; D gene ambiguous. The DNA for the CDR3 is TGTGCCAGTAGTGGACCTCCGGCAGGTGTAGATACGCAGTATTTT. Translation gives CASSGPPAGVDTQYF.